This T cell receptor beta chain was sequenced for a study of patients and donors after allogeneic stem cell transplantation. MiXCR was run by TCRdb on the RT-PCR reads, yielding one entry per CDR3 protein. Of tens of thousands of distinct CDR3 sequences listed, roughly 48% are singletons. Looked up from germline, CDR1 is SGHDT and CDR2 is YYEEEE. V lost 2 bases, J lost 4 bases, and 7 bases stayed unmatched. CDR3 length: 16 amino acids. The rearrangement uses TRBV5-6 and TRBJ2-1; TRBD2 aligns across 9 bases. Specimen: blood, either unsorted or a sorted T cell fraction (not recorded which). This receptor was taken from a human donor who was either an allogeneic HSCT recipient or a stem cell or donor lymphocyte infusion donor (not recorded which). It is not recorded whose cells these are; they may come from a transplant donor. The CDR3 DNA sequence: TGTGCCAGCAGCTTCACGACTAGCGGCCCTTACAATGAGCAGTTCTTC. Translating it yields CASSFTTSGPYNEQFF.